This TCR beta chain was sequenced during a study of blood T cells in healthy people across ages. About the research overall: Template switching captured about one barcoded beta molecule per two T cells.

This clonotype has just a few counts. Its antigen is unidentified. The V end was cut by 4 bases, the J end by 7 bases, with 19 bases between. From germline, CDR1 is DFQATT and CDR2 SNEGSKA (reference sequence). The CDR3 contains 14 residues. A minimum of 7 million PBMCs was isolated per sample. Findings of the study overall: A strong correlation between TCR beta diversity and naive T cell percentage was seen.

The second PCR ran roughly 6 to 11 cycles with a sample-barcoded 5' primer and J-beta primers. Each cDNA molecule received a tag from a template-switch adaptor that had 12 random nucleotides. Each CDR3 protein gets one entry after TCRdb re-called the 5' RACE reads with MiXCR. Of under 850,000 distinct CDR3 sequences listed, under 40% are singletons. The sequencing sample was made of blood. The chain couples TRBV20-1 to TRBJ2-5; D is uncertain. The sequence derives from a man younger than 35 in good health. CDR3 residues: CSATQTITSGTQYF. The DNA of the CDR3 is TGCAGTGCTACCCAGACAATTACGTCTGGGACCCAGTACTTC.